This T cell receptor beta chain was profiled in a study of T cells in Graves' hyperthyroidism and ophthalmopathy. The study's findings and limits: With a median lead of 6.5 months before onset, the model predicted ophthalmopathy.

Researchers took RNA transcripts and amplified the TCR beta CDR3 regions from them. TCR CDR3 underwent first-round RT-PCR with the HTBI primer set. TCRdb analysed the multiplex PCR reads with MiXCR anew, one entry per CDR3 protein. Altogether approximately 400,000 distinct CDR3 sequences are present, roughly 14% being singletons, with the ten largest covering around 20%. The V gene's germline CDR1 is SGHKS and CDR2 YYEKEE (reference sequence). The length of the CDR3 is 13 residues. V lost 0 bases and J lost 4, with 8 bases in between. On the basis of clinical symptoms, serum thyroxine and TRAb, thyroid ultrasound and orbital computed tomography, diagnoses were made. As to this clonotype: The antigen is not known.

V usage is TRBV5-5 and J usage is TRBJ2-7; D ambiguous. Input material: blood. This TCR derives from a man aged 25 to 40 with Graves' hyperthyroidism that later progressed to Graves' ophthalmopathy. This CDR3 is CASSLGGKYEQYF. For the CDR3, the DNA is TGTGCCAGCAGCTTGGGAGGTAAATACGAGCAGTACTTC.